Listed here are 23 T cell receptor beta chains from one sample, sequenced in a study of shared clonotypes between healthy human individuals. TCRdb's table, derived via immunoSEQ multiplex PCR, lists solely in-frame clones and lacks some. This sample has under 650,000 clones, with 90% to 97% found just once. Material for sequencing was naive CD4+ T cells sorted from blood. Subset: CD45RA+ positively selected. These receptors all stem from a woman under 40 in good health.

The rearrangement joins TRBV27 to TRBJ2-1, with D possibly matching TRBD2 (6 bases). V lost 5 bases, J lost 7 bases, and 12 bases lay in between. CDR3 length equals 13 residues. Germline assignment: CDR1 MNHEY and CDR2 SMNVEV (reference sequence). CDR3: CASSTILANEQFF. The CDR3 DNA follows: TGTGCCAGCAGTACGATTCTAGCGAATGAGCAGTTCTTC.

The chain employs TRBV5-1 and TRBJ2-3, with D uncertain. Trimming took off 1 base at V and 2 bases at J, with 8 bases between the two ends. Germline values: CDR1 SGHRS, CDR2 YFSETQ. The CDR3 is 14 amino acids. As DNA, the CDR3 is TGCGCCAGCAGCTTGTATGCAGACACAGATACGCAGTATTTT. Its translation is CASSLYADTDTQYF.

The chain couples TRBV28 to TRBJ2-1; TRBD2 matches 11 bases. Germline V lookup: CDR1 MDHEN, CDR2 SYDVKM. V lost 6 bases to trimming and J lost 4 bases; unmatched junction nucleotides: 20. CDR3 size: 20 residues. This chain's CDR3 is CASRDFLAGGLLFPYNEQFF. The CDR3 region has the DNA TGTGCCAGCAGGGATTTCCTAGCGGGAGGCCTTCTCTTCCCTTACAATGAGCAGTTCTTC.

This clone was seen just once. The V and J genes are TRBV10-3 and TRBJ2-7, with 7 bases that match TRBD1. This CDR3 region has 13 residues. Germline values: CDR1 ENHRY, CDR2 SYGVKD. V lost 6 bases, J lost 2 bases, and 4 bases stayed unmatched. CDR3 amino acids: CAISQDRAYEQYF. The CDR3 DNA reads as TGTGCCATCAGCCAAGACAGGGCCTACGAGCAGTACTTC.

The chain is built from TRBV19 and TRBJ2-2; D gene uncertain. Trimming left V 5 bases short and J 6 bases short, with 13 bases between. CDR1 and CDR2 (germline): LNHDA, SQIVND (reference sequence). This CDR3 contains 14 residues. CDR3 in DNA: TGTGCCAGTAGTCGGACGTACTATTCCGGGGAGCTGTTTTTT. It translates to CASSRTYYSGELFF.

CDR3 amino acids: CASSSRANYGYTF. The CDR3 nucleotides read TGTGCCAGCAGTTCTAGAGCTAACTATGGCTACACCTTC. V usage is TRBV6-5 and J usage is TRBJ1-2, with no clear D. The CDR3 runs to 13 residues. Trimming stripped 4 bases from V and 0 bases from J, with 6 bases between. Germline CDR1 reads MNHEY; CDR2 reads SVGAGI.

The CDR3 coding sequence is TGTGCCAGCAGTCCCGGATGGACTAGGCAAGAGACCCAGTACTTC. Encoded protein: CASSPGWTRQETQYF. The genes are TRBV27 and TRBJ2-5; 7 nucleotides align to TRBD2. The V and J ends lost 5 bases and 2 bases, in that order; junction bases with no gene match: 8. Germline CDR1 reads MNHEY; CDR2 reads SMNVEV (reference sequence). This CDR3 contains 15 residues.

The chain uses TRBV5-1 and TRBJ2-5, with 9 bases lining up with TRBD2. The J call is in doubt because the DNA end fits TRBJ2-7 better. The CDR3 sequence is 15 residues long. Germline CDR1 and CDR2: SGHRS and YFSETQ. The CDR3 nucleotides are TGCGCCAGCAGCGGCAGACTAGCGGCGCGGAGCGAGCAGTACTTC. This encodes CASSGRLAARSEQYF.

The chain's CDR3 is CASTTSGDTEAFF. Here the CDR3 DNA reads TGTGCCAGCACGACCTCGGGGGACACTGAAGCTTTCTTT. The V call is TRBV28, the J call TRBJ1-1; the D gene is possibly TRBD1 (5 bases). The length of the CDR3 is 13 residues. Trimming took 7 bases from V and 3 from J, leaving 12 bases between them. From germline, CDR1 is MDHEN and CDR2 SYDVKM.

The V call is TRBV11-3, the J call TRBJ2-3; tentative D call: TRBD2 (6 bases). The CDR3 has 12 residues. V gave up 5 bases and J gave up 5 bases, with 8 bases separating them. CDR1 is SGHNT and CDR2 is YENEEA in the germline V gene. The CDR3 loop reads CASSPGLDTQYF. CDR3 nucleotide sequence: TGTGCCAGCAGCCCGGGACTAGATACGCAGTATTTT. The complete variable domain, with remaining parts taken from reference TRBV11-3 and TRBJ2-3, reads EAGVVQSPRYKIIEKKQPVAFWCNPISGHNTLYWYLQNLGQGPELLIRYENEEAVDDSQLPKDRFSAERLKGVDSTLKIQPAELGDSAVYLCASSPGLDTQYFGPGTRLTVL.

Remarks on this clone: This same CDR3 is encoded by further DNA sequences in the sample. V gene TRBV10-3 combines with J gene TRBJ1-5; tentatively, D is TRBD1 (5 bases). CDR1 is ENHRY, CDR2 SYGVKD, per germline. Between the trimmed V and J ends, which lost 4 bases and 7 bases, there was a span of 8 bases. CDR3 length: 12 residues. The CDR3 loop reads CAISGGEQPQHF. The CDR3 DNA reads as TGTGCCATCAGTGGGGGGGAGCAGCCCCAGCATTTT.

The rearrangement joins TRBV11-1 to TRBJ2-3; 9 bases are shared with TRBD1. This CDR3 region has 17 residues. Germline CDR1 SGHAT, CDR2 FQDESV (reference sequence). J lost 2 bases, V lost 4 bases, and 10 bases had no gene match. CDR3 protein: CASSWGRTGAVTDTQYF. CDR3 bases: TGTGCCAGCAGCTGGGGACGGACAGGGGCCGTCACAGATACGCAGTATTTT.

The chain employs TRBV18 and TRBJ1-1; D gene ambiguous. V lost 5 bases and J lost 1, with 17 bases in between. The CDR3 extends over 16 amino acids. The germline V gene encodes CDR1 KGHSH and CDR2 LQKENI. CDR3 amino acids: CASSRIEAAKNTEAFF. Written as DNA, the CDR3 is TGTGCCAGCTCAAGGATTGAGGCAGCGAAGAACACTGAAGCTTTCTTT.

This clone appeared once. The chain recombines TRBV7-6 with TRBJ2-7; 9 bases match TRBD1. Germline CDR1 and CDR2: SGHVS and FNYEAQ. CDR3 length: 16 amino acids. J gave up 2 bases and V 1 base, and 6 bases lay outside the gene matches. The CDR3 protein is CASSLEQGAWAYEQYF. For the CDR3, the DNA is TGTGCCAGCAGCTTAGAACAGGGGGCTTGGGCCTACGAGCAGTACTTC.

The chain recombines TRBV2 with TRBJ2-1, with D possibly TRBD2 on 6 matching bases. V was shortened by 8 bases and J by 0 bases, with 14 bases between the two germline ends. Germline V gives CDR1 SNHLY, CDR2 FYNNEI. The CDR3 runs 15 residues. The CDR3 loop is CASSSVRGSYNEQFF. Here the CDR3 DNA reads TGTGCCAGCTCTAGCGTGAGGGGCTCCTACAATGAGCAGTTCTTC.

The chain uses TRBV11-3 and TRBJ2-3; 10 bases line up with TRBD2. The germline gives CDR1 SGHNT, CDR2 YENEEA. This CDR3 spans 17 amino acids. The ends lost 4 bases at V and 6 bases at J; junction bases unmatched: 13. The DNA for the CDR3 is TGTGCCAGCAGCTACTCCAACAGGGGACTAGCGAGTGATACGCAGTATTTT. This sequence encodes CASSYSNRGLASDTQYF. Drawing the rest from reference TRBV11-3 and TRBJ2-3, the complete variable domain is EAGVVQSPRYKIIEKKQPVAFWCNPISGHNTLYWYLQNLGQGPELLIRYENEEAVDDSQLPKDRFSAERLKGVDSTLKIQPAELGDSAVYLCASSYSNRGLASDTQYFGPGTRLTVL.

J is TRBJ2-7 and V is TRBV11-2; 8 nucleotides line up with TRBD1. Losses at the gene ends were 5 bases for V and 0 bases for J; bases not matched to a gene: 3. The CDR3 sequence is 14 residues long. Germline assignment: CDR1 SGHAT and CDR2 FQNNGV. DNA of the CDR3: TGTGCCAGCAGCGTGGGACAGGCCTCCTACGAGCAGTACTTC. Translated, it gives CASSVGQASYEQYF. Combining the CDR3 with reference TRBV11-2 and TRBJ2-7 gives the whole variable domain EAGVAQSPRYKIIEKRQSVAFWCNPISGHATLYWYQQILGQGPKLLIQFQNNGVVDDSQLPKDRFSAERLKGVDSTLKIQPAKLEDSAVYLCASSVGQASYEQYFGPGTRLTVT.

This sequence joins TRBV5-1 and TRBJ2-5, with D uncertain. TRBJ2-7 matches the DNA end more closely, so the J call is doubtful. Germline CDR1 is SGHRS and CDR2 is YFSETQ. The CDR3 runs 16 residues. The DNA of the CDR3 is TGCGCCAGCAGCAGAGGATATGACCGATACTCCTACGAGCAGTACTTC. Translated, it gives CASSRGYDRYSYEQYF.

DNA for the CDR3: TGTGCCAGCAGCCTTACTAGCGGGAGCAGCGAGACCCAGTACTTC. It translates to CASSLTSGSSETQYF. This chain links TRBV5-4 with TRBJ2-5, with TRBD2 matching over 11 bases. There are 15 residues in the CDR3. V gave up 4 bases and J gave up 5 bases; unmatched junction bases: 7. Germline CDR1 SGHNT, CDR2 YYREEE (reference sequence).

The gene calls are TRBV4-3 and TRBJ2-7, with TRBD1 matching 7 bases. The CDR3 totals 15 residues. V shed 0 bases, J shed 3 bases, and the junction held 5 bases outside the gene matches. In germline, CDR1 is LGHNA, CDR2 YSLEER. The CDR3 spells CASSQDRTGLYEQYF. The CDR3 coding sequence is TGCGCCAGCAGCCAAGATCGGACAGGCCTCTACGAGCAGTACTTC.

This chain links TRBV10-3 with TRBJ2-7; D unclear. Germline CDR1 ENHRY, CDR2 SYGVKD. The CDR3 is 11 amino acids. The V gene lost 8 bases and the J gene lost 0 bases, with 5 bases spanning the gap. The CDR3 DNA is TGTGCCATCGGCAGCTCCTACGAGCAGTACTTC. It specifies CAIGSSYEQYF.

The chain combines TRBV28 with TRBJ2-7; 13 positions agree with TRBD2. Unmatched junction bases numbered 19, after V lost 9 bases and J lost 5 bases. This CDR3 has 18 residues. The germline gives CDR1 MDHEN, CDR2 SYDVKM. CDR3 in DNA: TGTGCCAGTCGGTTTGTTGGACTAGCGGGAGCGGAATCCCACGAGCAGTACTTC. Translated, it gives CASRFVGLAGAESHEQYF.

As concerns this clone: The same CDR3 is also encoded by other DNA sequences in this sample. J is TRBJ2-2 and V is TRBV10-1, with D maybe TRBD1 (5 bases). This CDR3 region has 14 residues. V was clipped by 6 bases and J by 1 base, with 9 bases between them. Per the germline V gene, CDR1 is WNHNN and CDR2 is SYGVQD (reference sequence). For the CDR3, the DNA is TGCGCCAGCAGCTCAGGACAGAACACCGGGGAGCTGTTTTTT. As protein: CASSSGQNTGELFF.